This record concerns one T cell receptor beta chain sequence. Its binding antigen is unknown. No base-level quality is on record; no much larger clone is a single base apart. These data are taken from a study of control samples from healthy donors and cancer patients (dated by TCRdb to about 2020). For CDR1 and CDR2, the germline V gene lists MDHEN and SYDVKM. The cysteine opens and the phenylalanine closes a CDR3 of 15 amino acids. The only DNA kept is the CDR3, 45 bases in frame from the first base. Trimming takes 5 bases off V and 2 bases off J; junction bases not matched to a gene: 6. Library method: the immunoSEQ multiplex PCR assay. TCRdb stores this immuneACCESS table with in-frame sequences only. Part of the clones is absent; in the studies checked, under half of the shortfall reflects unresolved V genes, and no reason is known for the rest. This sample is represented by 250,000 to 300,000 clones; roughly 87% of them were singletons. More than 10% of the sample goes to the ten largest clones.

Sequenced input: PBMCs. The V and J genes are TRBV28 and TRBJ2-5; TRBD2 lines up with 9 middle nucleotides. This TCR was sampled from a woman aged 55-69 years with lung cancer. The CDR3 region reads CASSGAGGWQETQYF. The nucleotides are TGTGCCAGCAGTGGGGCGGGAGGGTGGCAAGAGACCCAGTACTTC. Reference TRBV28 and TRBJ2-5 genes cover what lies past the CDR3, so the full variable domain is DVKVTQSSRYLVKRTGEKVFLECVQDMDHENMFWYRQDPGLGLRLIYFSYDVKMKEKGDIPEGYSVSREKKERFSLILESASTNQTSMYLCASSGAGGWQETQYFGPGTRLLVL.